The TCR beta chain described here comes from a study of control samples from healthy donors and cancer patients. The data were produced by immunoSEQ multiplex PCR, yet TCRdb's version contains in-frame clones alone and is incomplete. The sample holds 150,000 to 200,000 clones, around 90% seen once. This CDR3 is 15 amino acids long. Germline CDR1 and CDR2: SGHRS and YFSETQ. The junction had 6 bases not matched to a gene; V was cut back by 1 base and J by 3 bases. Input material: blood. The TCR originated in a woman aged 45 to 65 in good health. This chain uses TRBV5-1 with TRBJ2-5; TRBD2 matches at 7 bases. Here the CDR3 reads CASSLSRAGEETQYF. The DNA for the CDR3 is TGCGCCAGCAGCTTGTCACGGGCGGGGGAAGAGACCCAGTACTTC.